Shown below are 12 T cell receptor beta chains from a single sample sequenced in a study of shared clonotypes between healthy human individuals. Libraries were prepared by immunoSEQ multiplex PCR; TCRdb keeps only in-frame clonotypes and omits some of them. The table has roughly 2.6 million clones, roughly nine tenths seen once; the top ten hold 0.14%. Sequenced sample: naive CD4+ T cells sorted from blood. Noted subset: CD45RA+ positively selected. These receptors all come from a man aged 18-30 years in good health.

The table lists this clone with a count of one. The rearrangement joins TRBV7-2 to TRBJ2-7; TRBD1 matches 8 bases. The germline V gene has CDR1 SGHTA and CDR2 FQGNSA. There are 17 residues in the CDR3. Trimming removed 2 bases from V and 4 bases from J; junction bases left unmatched: 13. CDR3 bases: TGTGCCAGCAGCTTACCCAAGAGCGGACAGGGCAGATACGAGCAGTACTTC. Encoded protein: CASSLPKSGQGRYEQYF.

The chain has TRBV30 and TRBJ1-4; no firm D call. This CDR3 comprises 16 residues. Per the germline V gene, CDR1 is GTSNPN and CDR2 is SVGIG (reference sequence). V shed 2 bases and J shed 6 bases, with 19 bases lying between them. This CDR3 reads CAWSPKVSGNYEKLFF. The DNA of the CDR3 is TGTGCCTGGAGTCCTAAAGTTTCGGGTAATTATGAAAAACTGTTTTTT.

The V gene is TRBV18, the J gene TRBJ2-6, with TRBD2 identical over 7 bases. Trimming removed 2 bases from V and 3 bases from J; junction bases left unmatched: 10. Germline V gene sequence: CDR1 KGHSH, CDR2 LQKENI. This CDR3 has 18 residues. The chain's CDR3 is CASSPVNSGGNGANVLTF. The CDR3 DNA reads as TGTGCCAGCTCACCAGTTAATTCGGGGGGAAATGGGGCCAACGTCCTGACTTTC.

This sequence joins TRBV28 and TRBJ2-1; D is perhaps TRBD1 (5 bases). The CDR3 consists of 15 residues. Trimming cost V 5 bases and J 5 bases, with 16 bases left between them. Germline CDR1 reads MDHEN; CDR2 reads SYDVKM. CDR3 protein: CASSLGPLFNNEQFF. CDR3 sequence (DNA): TGTGCCAGCAGTCTGGGGCCACTATTTAACAATGAGCAGTTCTTC. Filled out from reference TRBV28 and TRBJ2-1, the complete variable domain reads DVKVTQSSRYLVKRTGEKVFLECVQDMDHENMFWYRQDPGLGLRLIYFSYDVKMKEKGDIPEGYSVSREKKERFSLILESASTNQTSMYLCASSLGPLFNNEQFFGPGTRLTVL.

The V and J genes are TRBV6-5 and TRBJ2-5, with 10 bases matching TRBD2. The DNA end is a closer match to TRBJ2-7, so the J assignment may be wrong. From germline, CDR1 is MNHEY and CDR2 SVGAGI. CDR3 length: 15 residues. The CDR3 DNA follows: TGTGCCAGCAGTTACTCTCTAGCGGGAGTAAACGAGCAGTACTTC. It codes for CASSYSLAGVNEQYF.

Comment on this clone: This sample includes further DNA sequences coding for the same CDR3. The chain employs TRBV6-6 and TRBJ2-3; maybe TRBD2 (6 bases). The CDR3 loop spans 14 amino acids. V was pared by 6 bases and J by 2 bases, with 12 bases between. Per germline, CDR1 MNHNY and CDR2 SVGAGI (reference sequence). The CDR3 region is CASSPGGYTDTQYF. The CDR3 DNA reads as TGTGCCAGCAGCCCCGGGGGATACACAGATACGCAGTATTTT.

The rearrangement links TRBV6-1 to TRBJ1-4, with D hard to call. Germline CDR1 and CDR2: MNHNS and SASEGT. Deletions cut 6 bases from V and 5 bases from J, with 22 bases between. The CDR3 loop spans 17 amino acids. CDR3 protein: CASRESSFVNGNEKLFF. The CDR3 coding sequence is TGTGCCAGCAGGGAATCTTCCTTCGTTAATGGGAATGAAAAACTGTTTTTT.

The chain joins TRBV5-1 to TRBJ2-1; 9 bases are a match to TRBD1. The CDR3 runs to 15 residues. The V gene end was trimmed by 2 bases and the J gene end by 5 bases; junction bases not matched to a gene: 5. Germline V gives CDR1 SGHRS, CDR2 YFSETQ. CDR3 DNA sequence: TGCGCCAGCAGCTTCACCGGGACAGGGAACAATGAGCAGTTCTTC. As protein: CASSFTGTGNNEQFF.

The CDR3 DNA is TGTGCCAGCAGCCGAATACAGGTAAGAGGCAATGAGCAGTTCTTC. Residues: CASSRIQVRGNEQFF. The chain employs TRBV7-8 and TRBJ2-1; a possible D gene is TRBD1 (5 bases). The V end was cut by 5 bases, the J end by 6 bases, with 17 bases between. The CDR3 extends over 15 amino acids. Germline V gene sequence: CDR1 SGHVS, CDR2 FQNEAQ. The full variable domain, in which reference TRBV7-8 and TRBJ2-1 provide the parts outside the CDR3, is GAGVSQSPRYKVAKRGQDVALRCDPISGHVSLFWYQQALGQGPEFLTYFQNEAQLDKSGLPSDRFFAERPEGSVSTLKIQRTQQEDSAVYLCASSRIQVRGNEQFFGPGTRLTVL.

The gene calls are TRBV30 and TRBJ1-5, with a possible D match to TRBD1 (5 bases). Germline CDR1 is GTSNPN and CDR2 is SVGIG (reference sequence). V lost 2 bases, J lost 3 bases, and 14 bases lay in between. CDR3 size: 15 residues. This chain's CDR3 is CAWSTPRGINQPQHF. CDR3 in DNA: TGTGCCTGGAGTACCCCTCGGGGGATCAATCAGCCCCAGCATTTT.

The genes are TRBV19 and TRBJ1-4; possibly TRBD1 for D (6 bases). Germline V gives CDR1 LNHDA, CDR2 SQIVND (reference sequence). V gave up 6 bases and J gave up 3 bases, with 14 bases separating them. The CDR3 has 15 residues. CDR3 nucleotide sequence: TGTGCCAGTAGGACCCAGGGGTGGGCTAATGAAAAACTGTTTTTT. As protein: CASRTQGWANEKLFF. Full variable domain (remainder filled in from reference TRBV19 and TRBJ1-4): DGGITQSPKYLFRKEGQNVTLSCEQNLNHDAMYWYRQDPGQGLRLIYYSQIVNDFQKGDIAEGYSVSREKKESFPLTVTSAQKNPTAFYLCASRTQGWANEKLFFGSGTQLSVL.

This chain links TRBV14 with TRBJ1-2, with D unclear. CDR1 and CDR2 from the germline V gene are SGHDN and FVKESK. Trimming shortened V by 4 bases and J by 2 bases, and 8 bases separated the two germline ends. CDR3 length: 13 residues. The CDR3 bases are TGTGCCAGCAGCCTAGGACGGAACTATGGCTACACCTTC. This gives the protein CASSLGRNYGYTF.